This T cell receptor (beta chain) came from a study of blood T cell repertoires in COVID-19. On the study more broadly: Specimens from acute and convalescent COVID-19 originated in the United States, Italy and Spain.

The CDR3 has 15 residues. Trimming took off 1 base at V and 5 bases at J, with 14 bases between the two ends. CDR1 and CDR2 from the germline V gene are SGHAT and FQNNGV. The authors' processing: How many nucleated cells were present was estimated from reference gene primer amplification. Assay: immunoSEQ multiplex PCR; the TCRdb copy retains only in-frame clones and omits some. D and trimming come from the DNA, and the V and J calls and clone size come from that table. The sample contains about 59,000 clones, under 90% of which appear only once. The sequence came from an elderly woman with active or convalescent COVID-19. V gene TRBV11-2 combines with J gene TRBJ1-1; D might be TRBD1 (5 bases). The sequencing input was peripheral blood. CDR3 DNA: TGTGCCAGCAGCTTAGTCCGGGTCGGGGGGACTGAAGCTTTCTTT. Translated, it gives CASSLVRVGGTEAFF.